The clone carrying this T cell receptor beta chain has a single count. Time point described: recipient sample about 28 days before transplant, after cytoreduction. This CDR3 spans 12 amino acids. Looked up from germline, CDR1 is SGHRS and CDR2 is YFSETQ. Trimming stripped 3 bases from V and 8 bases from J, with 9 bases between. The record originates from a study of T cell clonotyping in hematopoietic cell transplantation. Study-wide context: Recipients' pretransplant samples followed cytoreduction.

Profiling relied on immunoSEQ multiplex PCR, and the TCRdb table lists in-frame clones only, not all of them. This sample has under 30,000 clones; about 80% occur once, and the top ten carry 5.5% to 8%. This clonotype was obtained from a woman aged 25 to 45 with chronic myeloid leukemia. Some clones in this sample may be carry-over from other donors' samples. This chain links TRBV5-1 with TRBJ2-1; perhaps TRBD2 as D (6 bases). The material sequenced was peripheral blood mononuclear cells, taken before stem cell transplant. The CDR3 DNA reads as TGCGCCAGCAGCTGGCCTAGCGATGAGCAGTTCTTC. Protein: CASSWPSDEQFF.